A selection of T cell receptor beta chains follows, all from one sample in a study of T-cell memory formation after mild COVID-19. TCRdb recomputed calls from the 5' RACE reads with MiXCR, one row per CDR3 protein. The table shows 550,000 to 600,000 distinct CDR3 sequences, with roughly 22% occurring only once. The sequenced sample was PBMCs or a T cell subset sorted from them (not recorded which). The source of these receptors is an adult woman who had mild COVID-19 (a few samples of this study predate the infection). Cell type and time point are not known. Both conserved end residues are part of each CDR3. A D gene is named only where the DNA matches it firmly. Clone size appears in some rows only: once, few, many, or a class for an expanded clone.

cdr3_aa cdr3_nt clone_size j_call d_call v_call
CASGLDALPSPLHF TGTGCTAGTGGTTTGGACGCCCTCCCTTCACCCCTCCACTTT once TRBJ1-6 NA TRBV12-5
CASSLSGQGDGYTF TGTGCCAGCTCACTCTCGGGGCAGGGTGATGGCTACACCTTC few TRBJ1-2 NA TRBV18
CASSPVLSVLGNTIYF TGTGCCAGCAGCCCCGTTTTGTCTGTTCTCGGAAACACCATATATTTT NA TRBJ1-3 NA TRBV7-9
CASVRSPSGVHYEQYF TGTGCCAGCGTCAGAAGTCCCAGCGGGGTTCACTACGAGCAGTACTTC NA TRBJ2-7 TRBD2 TRBV2
CSARSAGQNYGYTF TGCAGTGCTAGGTCCGCAGGACAAAACTATGGCTACACCTTC NA TRBJ1-2 NA TRBV20-1
CASSPGLGAGSYEQYF TGTGCCAGCAGCCCAGGCTTAGGGGCAGGGTCCTACGAGCAGTACTTC NA TRBJ2-7 NA TRBV6-6
CASSELGRAQGYEQYF TGTGCCAGCAGTGAATTAGGCAGGGCCCAAGGGTACGAGCAGTACTTC many TRBJ2-7 NA TRBV25-1
CASSPIGGGTQYF TGTGCCAGCAGTCCCATCGGGGGGGGTACGCAGTATTTT few TRBJ2-3 TRBD2 TRBV25-1
CASSRDLYSGANVLTF TGTGCCAGCAGCCGGGATTTGTACTCTGGGGCCAACGTCCTGACTTTC NA TRBJ2-6 NA TRBV5-6
CASSLGWGQYLQPQHF TGTGCCAGCAGCTTGGGGTGGGGACAGTACCTTCAGCCCCAGCATTTT few TRBJ1-5 TRBD1 TRBV5-6
CSGLDGHTEAFF TGCAGCGGGTTGGACGGACACACTGAAGCTTTCTTT few TRBJ1-1 NA TRBV29-1
CASSQWDRESNTEAFF TGTGCCAGCAGCCAATGGGACAGGGAAAGCAACACTGAAGCTTTCTTT NA TRBJ1-1 TRBD1 TRBV3-1
CASSDSGRDYEQYF TGTGCCAGTAGTGATAGCGGGAGAGACTACGAGCAGTACTTC once TRBJ2-7 TRBD2 TRBV19
CASSNPGTSGTDTQYF TGCGCCAGCAGCAACCCCGGGACTAGCGGCACAGATACGCAGTATTTT few TRBJ2-3 TRBD2 TRBV4-1
CSVRQGGYEQYF TGCAGCGTTCGACAGGGAGGCTACGAGCAGTACTTC NA TRBJ2-7 NA TRBV29-1
CASSLVTGTRVQETQYF TGTGCCAGCAGCTTAGTTACCGGGACTAGGGTCCAAGAGACCCAGTACTTC NA TRBJ2-5 TRBD2 TRBV7-2
CASFGRRQETQYF TGTGCCAGCTTCGGGCGGAGGCAAGAGACCCAGTACTTC many TRBJ2-5 NA TRBV6-1
CASSSPDQGVYYEQYF TGTGCCAGCAGCTCGCCCGATCAGGGGGTTTACTACGAGCAGTACTTC NA TRBJ2-7 TRBD1 TRBV7-9
CATSDERKGDGYTF TGTGCCACCAGTGATGAAAGGAAGGGGGATGGCTACACCTTC once TRBJ1-2 NA TRBV24-1
CASGKGQGLSYEQYF TGTGCCAGCGGAAAGGGACAGGGGCTATCCTACGAGCAGTACTTC NA TRBJ2-7 TRBD1 TRBV7-2
CASSSTRGRVNEQFF TGTGCCAGCAGCTCTACCAGGGGGCGGGTCAATGAGCAGTTCTTC few TRBJ2-1 TRBD1 TRBV7-9
CASSELQEGLGKQFF TGTGCCAGCAGTGAACTTCAGGAGGGGCTGGGTAAGCAGTTCTTC NA TRBJ2-1 NA TRBV2
CASSSLQGYEQYF TGCGCCAGCAGCTCACTTCAGGGGTACGAGCAGTACTTC NA TRBJ2-7 NA TRBV5-1
CASRETGTYEQYF TGTGCCAGCAGGGAAACAGGGACCTACGAGCAGTACTTC NA TRBJ2-7 NA TRBV12-3/TRBV12-4
CASKPGLGYNEQFF TGTGCCAGTAAGCCGGGACTAGGTTACAATGAGCAGTTCTTC NA TRBJ2-1 TRBD2 TRBV19
CASSSGSGSSNTGELFF TGTGCCAGCAGCTCCGGTTCAGGGAGCTCTAACACCGGGGAGCTGTTTTTT few TRBJ2-2 NA TRBV11-3
CASSPGQANSYEQYF TGTGCCAGCTCACCCGGACAGGCAAACTCCTACGAGCAGTACTTC many TRBJ2-7 TRBD1 TRBV18
CASRDRTSGGIRETQYF TGTGCCAGCAGGGATAGGACTAGCGGGGGGATACGGGAGACCCAGTACTTC NA TRBJ2-5 TRBD2 TRBV6-1
CASSFGDRASYEQYF TGCGCCAGCAGCTTTGGGGACCGGGCGTCCTACGAGCAGTACTTC NA TRBJ2-7 NA TRBV5-1
CASSSLESYEQYF TGTGCCAGCAGTTCCCTCGAAAGCTACGAGCAGTACTTC NA TRBJ2-7 NA TRBV27
CASSTNELTQYF TGTGCCAGCAGCACCAACGAGTTGACGCAGTATTTT few TRBJ2-3 NA TRBV9
CAWSPNSYEQYF TGTGCCTGGAGTCCAAACTCCTACGAGCAGTACTTC NA TRBJ2-7 NA TRBV30
CASRKERGSTEAFF TGTGCCAGCAGGAAGGAACGGGGGAGCACTGAAGCTTTCTTT NA TRBJ1-1 NA TRBV6-6
CASGFRGRYKNIQYF TGTGCCAGCGGATTCAGGGGGCGATACAAAAACATTCAGTACTTC NA TRBJ2-4 NA TRBV21-1
CASSLSPGNLWDTQYF TGTGCCAGCAGTTTATCCCCCGGCAACCTATGGGATACGCAGTATTTT few TRBJ2-3 NA TRBV27
CASSLGGYYTF TGTGCCAGCAGTTTGGGGGGCTACTACACCTTC many TRBJ1-2 NA TRBV12-3/TRBV12-4
CSASHRATYNSPLHF TGCAGTGCTAGCCACAGGGCGACCTATAATTCACCCCTCCACTTT few TRBJ1-6 NA TRBV20-1
CASSSGRSSPLHF TGTGCCAGCAGCTCGGGACGGAGTTCACCCCTCCACTTT NA TRBJ1-6 NA TRBV7-9
CASSQERYGGAGYTF TGCGCCAGCAGCCAAGAGAGGTACGGGGGCGCCGGCTACACCTTC NA TRBJ1-2 NA TRBV4-3
CSARGGRTTEAFF TGCAGTGCTAGAGGCGGACGAACAACTGAAGCTTTCTTT few TRBJ1-1 NA TRBV20-1
CASSLGTHANYGYTF TGTGCCAGCAGTTTAGGGACCCATGCTAACTATGGCTACACCTTC NA TRBJ1-2 NA TRBV12-3/TRBV12-4
CASSLSTGGTDTQYF TGCGCCAGCAGCTTGAGCACAGGGGGCACAGATACGCAGTATTTT few TRBJ2-3 TRBD1 TRBV5-1
CASSLGGRENNEQFF TGTGCCAGCAGCTTGGGGGGGCGGGAAAACAATGAGCAGTTCTTC few TRBJ2-1 NA TRBV5-6
CASSLTEDTQYF TGCGCCAGCAGCTTGACAGAAGATACGCAGTATTTT NA TRBJ2-3 NA TRBV5-1
CASSHRTGESYEQYF TGTGCCAGCAGCCACCGGACAGGGGAGTCCTACGAGCAGTACTTC NA TRBJ2-7 TRBD1 TRBV13
CSAAGGVSNEQFF TGCAGTGCCGCTGGCGGGGTGTCCAATGAGCAGTTCTTC few TRBJ2-1 NA TRBV20-1
CASSVTGFAETQYF TGCGCCAGCAGCGTGACAGGGTTTGCTGAGACCCAGTACTTC many TRBJ2-5 TRBD1 TRBV5-1
CSASGGAISETQYF TGCAGTGCTAGCGGGGGGGCCATTTCAGAGACCCAGTACTTC NA TRBJ2-5 TRBD2 TRBV20-1